The 29 T cell receptor beta chains below all came from one sample that was sequenced in a study of blood T cell repertoires in COVID-19. Repertoires were generated with immunoSEQ multiplex PCR, while TCRdb's copy carries only in-frame clones and drops some. The repertoire has 100,000 to 150,000 clones, roughly four fifths of them found once; the top ten carry 12%. What was sequenced was peripheral blood. Every receptor here comes from a man in his sixties with acute or convalescent COVID-19.

The chain is built from TRBV28 and TRBJ2-7, with TRBD1 matching over 7 bases. Germline CDR1 is MDHEN and CDR2 is SYDVKM. The CDR3 length is 15 residues. V dropped 7 bases and J dropped 2; count of bases not matched to a gene: 11. This chain's CDR3 is CASTVSATGTYEQYF. CDR3 bases: TGTGCCAGCACGGTGTCCGCGACAGGGACCTACGAGCAGTACTTC. The complete variable domain, with remaining parts taken from reference TRBV28 and TRBJ2-7, reads DVKVTQSSRYLVKRTGEKVFLECVQDMDHENMFWYRQDPGLGLRLIYFSYDVKMKEKGDIPEGYSVSREKKERFSLILESASTNQTSMYLCASTVSATGTYEQYFGPGTRLTVT.

The V and J genes are TRBV5-1 and TRBJ2-3, with TRBD2 matching 12 bases. This CDR3 region has 14 residues. J gave up 10 bases and V 4 bases, and 7 bases lay outside the gene matches. CDR1 SGHRS and CDR2 YFSETQ come from the germline V gene. The CDR3 loop is CASSVRTSGMSQYF. The CDR3 DNA sequence: TGCGCCAGCAGCGTCAGGACTAGCGGGATGTCGCAGTATTTT.

V is TRBV21-1 and J is TRBJ2-3; the table assigns TRBD1, which was not confirmed against the DNA. TRBV21-1 is a pseudogene locus. The CDR3 consists of 16 residues. CDR3 residues: CASRPARGRGTDTQYF. Here the CDR3 DNA reads TGTGCCAGCAGACCAGCAAGGGGAAGGGGCACAGATACGCAGTATTTT.

In this sample, this clone turned up once. This chain uses TRBV4-2 with TRBJ2-2; 7 bases line up with TRBD2. The CDR3 totals 14 residues. The V gene's germline CDR1 is LGHNA and CDR2 YNFKEQ. Unmatched junction bases numbered 3, after V lost 4 bases and J lost 4 bases. CDR3 DNA sequence: TGTGCCAGCAGCCCAAGCGGGGTCACCGGGGAGCTGTTTTTT. Its translation is CASSPSGVTGELFF.

The CDR3 region has the DNA TGTGCCACCAGCAGAGTTCCGGGGACCTACGAGCAGTACTTC. Translation gives CATSRVPGTYEQYF. The chain couples TRBV15 to TRBJ2-7, with D perhaps matching TRBD2 (5 bases). The germline V gene encodes CDR1 LNHNV and CDR2 YYDKDF (reference sequence). With 1 base removed from V and 2 bases from J, the gap between germline ends came to 9 bases. The CDR3 covers 14 residues.

The gene calls are TRBV19 and TRBJ1-3; 7 bases agree with TRBD1. After removal of 6 bases from V and 1 base from J, the junction contained 6 bases not matched to a gene. The germline V gene encodes CDR1 LNHDA and CDR2 SQIVND (reference sequence). CDR3 size: 15 residues. The CDR3 sequence is CASSGGQSSGNTIYF. CDR3 nucleotides: TGTGCCAGTAGCGGGGGACAGTCTTCTGGAAACACCATATATTTT.

The gene calls are TRBV20-1 and TRBJ1-2, with TRBD1 matching 9 bases. The germline gives CDR1 DFQATT, CDR2 SNEGSKA (reference sequence). Trimming took 3 bases from V and 5 from J; bases not matched to a gene: 7. This CDR3 region has 14 residues. CDR3 region: CSASVTGQGYGYTF. The CDR3 bases are TGCAGTGCTAGTGTCACAGGACAGGGGTATGGCTACACCTTC.

V and J are TRBV21-1 and TRBJ1-1; the listed D gene, TRBD1, was not tested against the DNA. TRBV21-1 is classified as a pseudogene. The CDR3 runs 14 residues. The CDR3 DNA reads TGTGCCAGCACCCGGACAGGGCCAAACACTGAAGCTTTCTTT. It encodes CASTRTGPNTEAFF.

The gene calls are TRBV18 and TRBJ2-7; weak D call: TRBD2 (6 bases). The V end was cut by 4 bases, the J end by 6 bases, with 10 bases between. This CDR3 has 12 residues. The germline V gene has CDR1 KGHSH and CDR2 LQKENI. The CDR3 protein is CASSRRRGEQYF. CDR3 nucleotides: TGTGCCAGCTCACGTCGGCGGGGCGAGCAGTACTTC.

The V call is TRBV27, the J call TRBJ1-1; D gene ambiguous. Germline lookup yields CDR1 MNHEY and CDR2 SMNVEV (reference sequence). The germline V and J ends were trimmed by 5 bases and 0 bases, with 13 bases remaining between them. The CDR3 has 15 residues. The CDR3 is CASSITTSMNTEAFF. Written as DNA, the CDR3 is TGTGCCAGCAGTATCACAACCTCCATGAACACTGAAGCTTTCTTT.

About this clone itself: One end of the junction does not line up with germline, which may come from a read error. The CDR3 reads CASSHSTSGRVPSFF. The CDR3 DNA reads as TGTGCCAGCAGTCACTCAACTAGCGGGAGGGTTCCCTCTTTCTTC. The rearrangement joins TRBV6-2 or TRBV6-3 to TRBJ2-1; 13 positions match TRBD2. The germline V gene encodes CDR1 MNHEY and CDR2 SVGEGT. The CDR3 has 15 residues.

The rearrangement links TRBV5-5 to TRBJ1-5; 7 bases are a match to TRBD1. The CDR3 has 13 amino acids. Looked up from germline, CDR1 is SGHKS and CDR2 is YYEKEE (reference sequence). Losses at the gene ends were 5 bases for V and 5 bases for J; bases not matched to a gene: 4. The CDR3 coding sequence is TGTGCCAGCAGTTCCCAGGGGGATCAGCCCCAGCATTTT. This encodes CASSSQGDQPQHF.

J is TRBJ2-7 and V is TRBV7-9; D perhaps matches TRBD2 (5 bases). Germline V gives CDR1 SEHNR, CDR2 FQNEAQ (reference sequence). The CDR3 has 16 amino acids. V gave up 0 bases and J gave up 1 base, with 13 bases separating them. CDR3 sequence reads: CASSLARGPVSYEQYF. The CDR3 bases are TGTGCCAGCAGCTTAGCACGGGGTCCTGTTTCCTACGAGCAGTACTTC. Using reference TRBV7-9 and TRBJ2-7 for the parts outside the CDR3, the full variable domain is DTGVSQNPRHKITKRGQNVTFRCDPISEHNRLYWYRQTLGQGPEFLTYFQNEAQLEKSRLLSDRFSAERPKGSFSTLEIQRTEQGDSAMYLCASSLARGPVSYEQYFGPGTRLTVT.

The rearrangement uses TRBV11-1 and TRBJ2-2; TRBD1 matches 9 bases. Trimming took 5 bases from V and 4 from J; bases not matched to a gene: 2. Germline CDR1 reads SGHAT; CDR2 reads FQDESV (reference sequence). This CDR3 has 14 residues. CDR3 region: CASSRDRATGELFF. As DNA, the CDR3 is TGTGCCAGCAGCCGGGACAGGGCCACCGGGGAGCTGTTTTTT.

The genes are TRBV11-3 and TRBJ1-6; D is uncertain. CDR3 length: 14 residues. Between the trimmed V and J ends, which lost 4 bases and 9 bases, there was a span of 13 bases. From germline, CDR1 is SGHNT and CDR2 YENEEA. The CDR3 loop reads CASSSNAEGSPLHF. The CDR3 nucleotides read TGTGCCAGCAGCTCTAACGCAGAGGGTTCACCCCTCCACTTT. The variable domain in full, completed from reference TRBV11-3 and TRBJ1-6, reads EAGVVQSPRYKIIEKKQPVAFWCNPISGHNTLYWYLQNLGQGPELLIRYENEEAVDDSQLPKDRFSAERLKGVDSTLKIQPAELGDSAVYLCASSSNAEGSPLHFGNGTRLTVT.

A few counts support this clone. The rearrangement joins TRBV30 to TRBJ1-5; 9 bases align to TRBD1. The CDR3 sequence is 14 residues long. In germline, CDR1 is GTSNPN, CDR2 SVGIG (reference sequence). Unmatched junction bases numbered 6, after V lost 2 bases and J lost 7 bases. CDR3 in amino acids: CAWSKGQGRQPQHF. The CDR3 DNA sequence: TGTGCCTGGAGTAAGGGACAGGGTCGGCAGCCCCAGCATTTT.

By share, this clone ranks as medium-sized (0.01 to 0.1%). The chain has TRBV4-2 and TRBJ2-7; D is possibly TRBD2 (5 bases). Trimming took off 0 bases at V and 2 bases at J, with 14 bases between the two ends. In germline, CDR1 is LGHNA, CDR2 YNFKEQ. This CDR3 contains 16 residues. The chain's CDR3 is CASSQDSGSPAYEQYF. In DNA, the CDR3 is TGTGCCAGCAGCCAAGATTCGGGATCCCCCGCCTACGAGCAGTACTTC.

The chain joins TRBV4-1 to TRBJ2-7; TRBD1 aligns across 9 bases. The V segment lost 4 bases and the J segment 5 bases; nucleotides outside the gene matches: 3. The CDR3 extends over 13 amino acids. Germline lookup yields CDR1 MGHRA and CDR2 YSYEKL. CDR3 protein: CASSLRTGDEQYF. The CDR3, as DNA: TGCGCCAGCAGCCTTAGGACAGGGGACGAGCAGTACTTC.

CDR3 coding DNA: TGTGCCAGCACCGTGGGGGGAGTTAACTACGAGCAGTACTTC. Encoded protein: CASTVGGVNYEQYF. This rearrangement joins TRBV7-9 to TRBJ2-7, with TRBD2 as a possible D gene (6 bases). Germline CDR1 reads SEHNR; CDR2 reads FQNEAQ (reference sequence). Between the trimmed V and J ends, which lost 7 bases and 3 bases, there was a span of 16 bases. The CDR3 has 14 amino acids.

The V call is TRBV7-3, the J call TRBJ2-2; a weak D match, TRBD1 (5 bases). Germline V gene lookup returns CDR1 SGHTA and CDR2 FQGTGA. CDR3 length: 13 amino acids. Trimming left V 4 bases short and J 6 bases short, with 9 bases between. In DNA, the CDR3 is TGTGCCAGCAGCTCCAGGGATTCCGGGGAGCTGTTTTTT. Its protein is CASSSRDSGELFF.

This sequence joins TRBV12-3 or TRBV12-4 and TRBJ2-4; TRBD2 is a possible D gene (5 bases). V was pared by 6 bases and J by 9 bases, with 15 bases between. The CDR3 has 13 amino acids. CDR3: CASRFGEWGIQYF. DNA of the CDR3: TGTGCCAGCAGGTTCGGGGAATGGGGCATTCAGTACTTC.

The sample holds one count of this clone. DNA of the CDR3: TGTGCCAGCAGCACGGGACTAGAATCAGATACGCAGTATTTT. It encodes CASSTGLESDTQYF. The chain recombines TRBV7-2 with TRBJ2-3; TRBD2 matches 8 bases. V lost 5 bases to trimming and J lost 4 bases; unmatched junction nucleotides: 5. CDR1 is SGHTA and CDR2 is FQGNSA in the germline V gene. The CDR3 runs to 14 residues.

The rearrangement joins TRBV6-2 or TRBV6-3 to TRBJ1-3; 7 positions agree with TRBD1. With V trimmed by 6 bases and J by 3 bases, 17 bases remained unmatched. CDR1 and CDR2 from the germline V gene are MNHEY and SVGEGT. The CDR3 extends over 18 amino acids. CDR3: CASSPIPGQTLYGNTIYF. The CDR3, as DNA: TGTGCCAGCAGCCCCATACCGGGACAGACGCTCTATGGAAACACCATATATTTT.

The chain uses TRBV9 and TRBJ2-3; TRBD1 might be the D (6 bases). This CDR3 comprises 14 residues. Trimming pared 0 bases from V and 2 bases from J, leaving 7 bases between. Germline CDR1 and CDR2: SGDLS and YYNGEE. CDR3 protein: CASSVGGPTDTQYF. In DNA, the CDR3 is TGTGCCAGCAGCGTAGGGGGGCCCACAGATACGCAGTATTTT.

This chain joins TRBV28 and TRBJ1-1, with 9 bases aligning to TRBD1. The CDR3 sequence is 15 residues long. Trimming at V came to 7 bases and at J to 4 bases, leaving 10 bases not matched to a gene. Germline CDR1 reads MDHEN; CDR2 reads SYDVKM. The DNA for the CDR3 is TGTGCCAGCATCTTACCTCCGGGACAGGGCACTGAAGCTTTCTTT. Translation: CASILPPGQGTEAFF.

This chain joins TRBV6-5 and TRBJ1-2; the match to TRBD1 covers 9 bases. Germline V gene lookup returns CDR1 MNHEY and CDR2 SVGAGI. The CDR3 runs to 14 residues. V trimming: 6 bases; J trimming: 7 bases; junction bases outside the gene matches: 9. CDR3 protein: CASRPTGGMVGYTF. Here the CDR3 DNA reads TGTGCCAGCAGACCCACAGGGGGCATGGTTGGCTACACCTTC.

The chain joins TRBV7-6 to TRBJ1-1; D perhaps matches TRBD1 (5 bases). This CDR3 spans 14 amino acids. Germline-derived CDR1 and CDR2 are SGHVS and FNYEAQ. Trimming took 2 bases from V and 1 from J, leaving 8 bases between them. CDR3 protein: CASSLQGGNTEAFF. In DNA, the CDR3 is TGTGCCAGCAGCTTACAGGGTGGGAACACTGAAGCTTTCTTT.

The J gene is TRBJ2-1, the V gene TRBV2, with TRBD2 matching over 12 bases. Germline CDR1 and CDR2: SNHLY and FYNNEI. This CDR3 spans 15 amino acids. Trimming took 3 bases from V and 15 from J; bases not matched to a gene: 12. The CDR3 DNA reads TGTGCCAGCAGTGACGGGGGGACTAGCGGGCTCTACGGGTTCTTC. Protein: CASSDGGTSGLYGFF.

Remarks on this clone: Distinct nucleotide sequences in the sample also encode this CDR3. This rearrangement joins TRBV5-1 to TRBJ1-1; D uncertain. Trimming cost V 3 bases and J 0 bases, with 9 bases left between them. Germline V lookup: CDR1 SGHRS, CDR2 YFSETQ. The CDR3 sequence is 14 residues long. CDR3 region: CASSYGGMNTEAFF. The CDR3 DNA reads TGCGCCAGCAGCTACGGCGGGATGAACACTGAAGCTTTCTTT.